The 8 T cell receptor beta chains listed next were all sequenced from one sample in a study of blood T cell repertoires in COVID-19. Profiling relied on immunoSEQ multiplex PCR, and the TCRdb table lists in-frame clones only, not all of them. The sample lists about 260,000 clones; approximately 83% were seen once. What was sequenced was peripheral blood. These TCRs come from a human donor in a cohort sampled during active COVID-19.

The V gene is TRBV9, the J gene TRBJ1-2, with TRBD1 as a possible D gene (5 bases). The germline CDR1 and CDR2 sequences are SGDLS and YYNGEE. The V gene lost 0 bases and the J gene lost 5 bases, with 11 bases spanning the gap. This CDR3 has 14 amino acids. In nucleotides, the CDR3 is TGTGCCAGCAGCGTAGAGGAGGGGCCTTATGGCTACACCTTC. Translating it yields CASSVEEGPYGYTF.

This clone has more than one count but fewer than ten. This rearrangement joins TRBV18 to TRBJ2-5, with a possible D match to TRBD1 (6 bases). V shed 3 bases and J shed 1 base, with 18 bases lying between them. The CDR3 totals 17 residues. Germline V gene sequence: CDR1 KGHSH, CDR2 LQKENI. The CDR3 here is CASSPLASRQVQETQYF. CDR3 in DNA: TGTGCCAGCTCACCTCTAGCTTCACGACAGGTCCAAGAGACCCAGTACTTC.

V is TRBV19 and J is TRBJ1-1; the match to TRBD1 covers 8 bases. With 6 bases clipped from V and 1 base from J, the junction kept 10 bases outside the gene matches. Germline loops: CDR1 LNHDA, CDR2 SQIVND (reference sequence). The CDR3 loop spans 16 amino acids. The CDR3 DNA reads as TGTGCCAGTAGACCTTACCCTGGACAGGGGAACACTGAAGCTTTCTTT. Translating gives CASRPYPGQGNTEAFF.

The CDR3 loop is CASSLVGHSTLGPNYGYTF. Written as DNA, the CDR3 is TGTGCCAGCAGCTTAGTTGGACATTCGACGTTGGGCCCCAACTATGGCTACACCTTC. The chain combines TRBV13 with TRBJ1-2, with D possibly TRBD1 on 5 matching bases. The CDR3 length is 19 residues. Germline CDR1 PRHDT, CDR2 FYEKMQ (reference sequence). V lost 1 base and J lost 2, with 23 bases in between.

The rearrangement joins TRBV6-5 to TRBJ2-3, with a tentative D call TRBD2 (6 bases). CDR1 is MNHEY, CDR2 SVGAGI, per germline. This CDR3 is built from 14 residues. V dropped 11 bases and J dropped 1 base, with 16 bases sitting between them. The CDR3 DNA sequence: TGTGCCTCCAGAAGCGGGTCGGGCACAGATACGCAGTATTTT. Residues: CASRSGSGTDTQYF.

The chain combines TRBV5-1 with TRBJ2-7, with a tentative D call TRBD1 (6 bases). Trimming removed 5 bases at V and 1 base at J, with 10 bases between. The CDR3 contains 13 residues. Germline V lookup: CDR1 SGHRS, CDR2 YFSETQ. This CDR3 is CASRKDSSYEQYF. DNA of the CDR3: TGCGCCAGCAGAAAGGACAGTTCCTACGAGCAGTACTTC.

The V gene is TRBV6-2 or TRBV6-3, the J gene TRBJ2-3, with TRBD2 matching 9 bases. The CDR3 loop spans 15 amino acids. V dropped 0 bases and J dropped 6; count of bases not matched to a gene: 4. Germline V lookup: CDR1 MNHEY, CDR2 SVGEGT. Here the CDR3 reads CASSYSLAGTDTQYF. The CDR3 DNA is TGTGCCAGCAGTTACTCGCTAGCGGGAACTGATACGCAGTATTTT.

This chain connects TRBV15 to TRBJ2-4; possible D gene TRBD2, 5 bases. CDR3 length: 15 residues. CDR1 is LNHNV, CDR2 YYDKDF, per germline (reference sequence). The germline V and J ends were trimmed by 1 base and 0 bases, with 7 bases remaining between them. The CDR3 DNA reads TGTGCCACCAGCAGAGGGGGAGAAGCCAAAAACATTCAGTACTTC. Protein sequence: CATSRGGEAKNIQYF.